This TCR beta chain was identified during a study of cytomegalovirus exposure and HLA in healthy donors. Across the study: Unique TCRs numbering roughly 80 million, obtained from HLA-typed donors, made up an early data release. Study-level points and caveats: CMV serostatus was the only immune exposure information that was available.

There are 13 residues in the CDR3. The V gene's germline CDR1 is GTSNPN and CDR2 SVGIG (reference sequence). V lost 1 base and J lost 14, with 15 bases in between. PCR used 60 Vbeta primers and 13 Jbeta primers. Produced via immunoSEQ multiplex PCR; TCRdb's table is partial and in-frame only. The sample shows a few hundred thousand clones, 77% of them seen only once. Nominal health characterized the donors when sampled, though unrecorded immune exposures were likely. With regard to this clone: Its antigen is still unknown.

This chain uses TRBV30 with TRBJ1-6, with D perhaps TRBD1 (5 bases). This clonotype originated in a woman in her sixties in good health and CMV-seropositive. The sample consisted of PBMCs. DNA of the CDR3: TGTGCCTGGAGTGATGAACGGCGGGGGACCCTCCACTTT. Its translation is CAWSDERRGTLHF. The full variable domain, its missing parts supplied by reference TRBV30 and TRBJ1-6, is SQTIHQWPATLVQPVGSPLSLECTVEGTSNPNLYWYRQAAGRGLQLLFYSVGIGQISSEVPQNLSASRPQDRQFILSSKKLLLSDSGFYLCAWSDERRGTLHFGNGTRLTVT.